Listed below are T cell receptor beta chains from one sample, sequenced in a study of OX40 agonist ivuxolimab in advanced cancers. Produced via immunoSEQ multiplex PCR; TCRdb's table is partial and in-frame only. The sample carries 55,000 to 70,000 clones, approximately 84% recorded once. The sample consisted of CD4+ or CD8+ T cells sorted from blood, taken in a trial of the OX40 agonist ivuxolimab. These receptors came from an adult with an advanced solid tumor such as melanoma, head and neck, liver or kidney cancer. The CDR3 runs from the conserved cysteine through the conserved F or W. D genes are given only for firm matches. Some rows mark clone size as missing; the rest say once, few, many or name a class of expanded clone.

size: .
J: TRBJ2-7
D: TRBD1
V: TRBV6-5
DNA: TGTGCCAGCAGCGGGTCCAGGGGGAGCTCCTACGAGCAGTACTTC
CDR3: CASSGSRGSSYEQYF

size: once
J: TRBJ2-5
D: .
V: TRBV7-2
DNA: TGTGCCAGCAGCCCGGGCAGGGATGGGGGCCAAGAGACCCAGTACTTC
CDR3: CASSPGRDGGQETQYF

size: .
J: TRBJ2-2
D: .
V: TRBV28
DNA: TGTGCCAGCACCCTTAGGGGAATCGGGGAGCTGTTTTTT
CDR3: CASTLRGIGELFF

size: .
J: TRBJ1-2
D: .
V: TRBV6-1
DNA: TGTGCCAGCAGCGGAAACGGGGGTGGCTACACCTTC
CDR3: CASSGNGGGYTF

size: .
J: TRBJ2-7
D: TRBD1
V: TRBV10-1
DNA: TGCGCCACCCAGACAGGACAGGGGGCCGGGGAGCAGTACTTC
CDR3: CATQTGQGAGEQYF

size: .
J: TRBJ1-4
D: .
V: TRBV7-9
DNA: TGTGCCAGCAGCTTAGCCGGGGGCGAGGAAAAACTGTTTTTT
CDR3: CASSLAGGEEKLFF

size: .
J: TRBJ2-3
D: .
V: TRBV5-4
DNA: TGTGCCAGCAGCTTTCAACAGCCGGCGGATTCGGATACGCAGTATTTT
CDR3: CASSFQQPADSDTQYF

size: .
J: TRBJ1-5
D: .
V: TRBV28
DNA: TGTGCCAGCAGTGCCGGACATAGCAATCAGCCCCAGCATTTT
CDR3: CASSAGHSNQPQHF

size: .
J: TRBJ1-1
D: .
V: TRBV27
DNA: TGTGCCAGCAGTCGCTACAGGGTTAACACTGAAGCTTTCTTT
CDR3: CASSRYRVNTEAFF

size: .
J: TRBJ1-1
D: .
V: TRBV14
DNA: TGTGCCAGCAGCCCCCCGGGGGGGGTCAACACTGAAGCTTTCTTT
CDR3: CASSPPGGVNTEAFF

size: .
J: TRBJ2-1
D: TRBD2
V: TRBV6-1
DNA: TGTGCCAGCAGTGAAGCGAGCGGGAGATCTTATGAGCAGTTCTTC
CDR3: CASSEASGRSYEQFF

size: .
J: TRBJ1-1
D: .
V: TRBV7-2
DNA: TGTGCCAGCAGCTTAGGTCCAGGGCAAAACACTGAAGCTTTCTTT
CDR3: CASSLGPGQNTEAFF

size: .
J: TRBJ2-7
D: .
V: TRBV6-1
DNA: TGTGCCAGCAGTGAAGCTGGCCTCATCGTCTACGAGCAGTACTTC
CDR3: CASSEAGLIVYEQYF

size: .
J: TRBJ1-2
D: .
V: TRBV10-3
DNA: TGTGCCATCAGTGAGTCGGACGGTGGCTACACCTTC
CDR3: CAISESDGGYTF

size: few
J: TRBJ1-2
D: .
V: TRBV11-2
DNA: TGTGCCAGCAGCCGCGTGGGGGGTTATGGCTACACCTTC
CDR3: CASSRVGGYGYTF

size: .
J: TRBJ2-2
D: .
V: TRBV12-5
DNA: TGTGCTAGTGGTTCAGGGCGGCCGTTGGGCACCGGGGAGCTGTTTTTT
CDR3: CASGSGRPLGTGELFF

size: .
J: TRBJ1-1
D: .
V: TRBV4-2
DNA: TGTGCCAGCAGCCAAGACCGGAGCCGTGAAGCTTTCTTT
CDR3: CASSQDRSREAFF

size: .
J: TRBJ1-2
D: TRBD1
V: TRBV6-6
DNA: TGTGCCAGCACCCAGGGGGTTAGGTATGGCTACACCTTC
CDR3: CASTQGVRYGYTF

size: .
J: TRBJ2-7
D: TRBD2
V: TRBV27
DNA: TGTGCCAGCAGTCCCCGGGGGGGGCAGGTTTACGAGCAGTACTTC
CDR3: CASSPRGGQVYEQYF

size: .
J: TRBJ1-3
D: .
V: TRBV7-8
DNA: TGTGCCAGCAGCTTCGGGCCTAACTCTGGAAACACCATATATTTT
CDR3: CASSFGPNSGNTIYF

size: .
J: TRBJ1-4
D: .
V: TRBV21-1
DNA: TGTGCCAGCAAGAGAAAGGGACAGAAGAATGAAAAACTGTTTTTT
CDR3: CASKRKGQKNEKLFF

size: .
J: TRBJ2-3
D: TRBD1
V: TRBV4-1
DNA: TGCGCCAGCAGCCATCCATCCTCCGGGACAGGGGTGACAGATACGCAGTATTTT
CDR3: CASSHPSSGTGVTDTQYF

size: few
J: TRBJ1-1
D: .
V: TRBV6-5
DNA: TGTGCCAGCTACAGTTTACGGGACACTGAAGCTTTCTTT
CDR3: CASYSLRDTEAFF

size: .
J: TRBJ2-7
D: TRBD2
V: TRBV5-1
DNA: TGCGCCAGCAGCTTACCAGGGAGCGGGGGGTTCTCCTACGAGCAGTACTTC
CDR3: CASSLPGSGGFSYEQYF

size: .
J: TRBJ2-7
D: .
V: TRBV28
DNA: TGTGCCAGCGGTGCGGAGTACGAGCAGTACTTC
CDR3: CASGAEYEQYF

size: .
J: TRBJ2-1
D: .
V: TRBV6-5
DNA: TGTGCCAGCAGTTACTCGAACTACAATGAGCAGTTCTTC
CDR3: CASSYSNYNEQFF

size: .
J: TRBJ1-1
D: .
V: TRBV5-5
DNA: TGTGCCAGCAGCTTAGAGGGAGGAGGGGTCACTGAAGCTTTCTTT
CDR3: CASSLEGGGVTEAFF

size: once
J: TRBJ1-3
D: .
V: TRBV4-3
DNA: TGCGCCAGCAGCCAAGATGACTCTGGAAACACCATATATTTT
CDR3: CASSQDDSGNTIYF

size: .
J: TRBJ2-5
D: TRBD2
V: TRBV6-7
DNA: TGTGGCCCGACTAGCGGGGGTTTAGGAGAGACCCAGTACTTC
CDR3: CGPTSGGLGETQYF

size: .
J: TRBJ1-2
D: .
V: TRBV7-2
DNA: TGTGCCAGCAGCTTAGTGGCAGGAGATGGCTACACCTTC
CDR3: CASSLVAGDGYTF

size: .
J: TRBJ2-7
D: .
V: TRBV5-4
DNA: TGTGCCAGCAGCCTCAGTGGGACTTCCTACGAGCAGTACTTC
CDR3: CASSLSGTSYEQYF

size: .
J: TRBJ2-7
D: .
V: TRBV2
DNA: TGTGCCAGCAGTGAACAGGGTTACGAGCAGTACTTC
CDR3: CASSEQGYEQYF

size: .
J: TRBJ2-3
D: .
V: TRBV7-9
DNA: TGTGCCAGCAGCTCACTTCTAAGCACAGATACGCAGTATTTT
CDR3: CASSSLLSTDTQYF

size: .
J: TRBJ2-6
D: TRBD1
V: TRBV30
DNA: TGTGCCTGGCGCGGGACAGGGCCTTCCTCTGGGGCCAACGTCCTGACTTTC
CDR3: CAWRGTGPSSGANVLTF

size: .
J: TRBJ1-3
D: .
V: TRBV5-1
DNA: TGCGCCAGCAGCTTGGGCGGGGCAGAGGGCACCATATATTTT
CDR3: CASSLGGAEGTIYF

size: .
J: TRBJ1-3
D: .
V: TRBV30
DNA: TGTGCCTGGAGTCGGGGAGCATCTGGAAACACCATATATTTT
CDR3: CAWSRGASGNTIYF

size: .
J: TRBJ1-1
D: TRBD1
V: TRBV5-1
DNA: TGCGCCAGCAGCCGACAGGGGGGGACTGAAGCTTTCTTT
CDR3: CASSRQGGTEAFF

size: .
J: TRBJ1-5
D: .
V: TRBV29-1
DNA: TGCAGCGTGGGGGGCGAGGGTCCCCAGCATTTT
CDR3: CSVGGEGPQHF

size: .
J: TRBJ2-7
D: TRBD2
V: TRBV7-3
DNA: TGTGCCAGCAGTCGGGGGGAGAGCTCCTACGAGCAGTACTTC
CDR3: CASSRGESSYEQYF

size: few
J: TRBJ2-1
D: .
V: TRBV7-7
DNA: TGTGCCAGCAGCTTAGTTCCAGGGAGCTCCTACAATGAGCAGTTCTTC
CDR3: CASSLVPGSSYNEQFF

size: .
J: TRBJ1-5
D: .
V: TRBV19
DNA: TGTGCCAGTAGATCTCCGGGACATTTCAATCAGCCCCAGCATTTT
CDR3: CASRSPGHFNQPQHF

size: few
J: TRBJ1-5
D: .
V: TRBV28
DNA: TGTGCCAGCAGCCCGCACCTTAAGGGAGGGAATCAGCCCCAGCATTTT
CDR3: CASSPHLKGGNQPQHF

size: .
J: TRBJ1-1
D: .
V: TRBV7-2
DNA: TGTGCCAGCAGCTCCCTGGGGGGGACTGAAGCTTTCTTT
CDR3: CASSSLGGTEAFF

size: .
J: TRBJ2-1
D: .
V: TRBV7-7
DNA: TGTGCTAGCAGCTTTGACAGCGCGAATGAGCAGTTCTTC
CDR3: CASSFDSANEQFF

size: .
J: TRBJ2-1
D: TRBD2
V: TRBV7-3
DNA: TGTGCCAGCAGCTCCGGACTAGCGGGAGGGAATGAGCAGTTCTTC
CDR3: CASSSGLAGGNEQFF

size: once
J: TRBJ2-7
D: TRBD2
V: TRBV7-6
DNA: TGTGCCAGCAGCTCCTCTTTAGCGGGAGGGGCCTACGAGCAGTACTTC
CDR3: CASSSSLAGGAYEQYF

size: .
J: TRBJ2-5
D: .
V: TRBV9
DNA: TGTGCCAGCAGCGTAGAAAATGGGAGGCAAGAGACCCAGTACTTC
CDR3: CASSVENGRQETQYF

size: .
J: TRBJ1-3
D: .
V: TRBV14
DNA: TGTGCCAGCAGCCAAGTTTTGGCGGGAAACACCATATATTTT
CDR3: CASSQVLAGNTIYF

size: .
J: TRBJ2-1
D: .
V: TRBV6-4
DNA: TGTGCCAGCAGTGAGGTTACTAATAACTATAATGAGCAGTTCTTC
CDR3: CASSEVTNNYNEQFF

size: .
J: TRBJ2-3
D: .
V: TRBV7-2
DNA: TGTGCCAGCAGCTTAGACACAGATACGCAGTATTTT
CDR3: CASSLDTDTQYF

size: .
J: TRBJ1-2
D: TRBD1
V: TRBV27
DNA: TGTGCCAGCAGTCCGGGGTGGGACAGTGGCTACACCTTC
CDR3: CASSPGWDSGYTF

size: .
J: TRBJ1-4
D: .
V: TRBV28
DNA: TGTGCCAGCAGTTGGGGTCGACATGAAAAACTGTTTTTT
CDR3: CASSWGRHEKLFF